The 12 T cell receptor beta chains in this list originate from one sample, sequenced in a study of T cell responses to AZD1222 COVID-19 vaccine. Sequenced by immunoSEQ multiplex PCR; TCRdb stores in-frame clones only, minus some. The sample lists around 120,000 clones, roughly 90% occurring once. This sample comprised peripheral blood, obtained on day 0 of AZD1222 vaccination. The receptors originated from an adult in good health.

The chain joins TRBV19 to TRBJ1-2; maybe TRBD1 (6 bases). Germline V gene lookup returns CDR1 LNHDA and CDR2 SQIVND (reference sequence). This CDR3 has 12 amino acids. V was cut by 7 bases and J by 0 bases, with 6 bases left in between. Written as DNA, the CDR3 is TGTGCCAGTAAGGGGGCTAACTATGGCTACACCTTC. Translated, it gives CASKGANYGYTF.

The CDR3 DNA reads as TGTGCCAGCGGGGGACAGGTCCATGGTGAAAAACTGTTTTTT. Translated, it gives CASGGQVHGEKLFF. The rearrangement links TRBV7-9 to TRBJ1-4; 8 bases are a match to TRBD1. The V gene's germline CDR1 is SEHNR and CDR2 FQNEAQ (reference sequence). Trimming took 8 bases from V and 7 from J; bases not matched to a gene: 9. The CDR3 runs to 14 residues.

The genes are TRBV7-9 and TRBJ1-5, with 8 bases matching TRBD1. CDR3 length equals 15 residues. The germline gives CDR1 SEHNR, CDR2 FQNEAQ (reference sequence). Unmatched junction bases numbered 5, after V lost 5 bases and J lost 2 bases. CDR3 sequence reads: CASSRDRSGNQPQHF. CDR3 in DNA: TGTGCCAGCAGCCGGGACAGGTCAGGCAATCAGCCCCAGCATTTT.

The V gene is TRBV5-1, the J gene TRBJ1-2; the D is unclear. The CDR3 runs 14 residues. Trimming left V 6 bases short and J 4 bases short, with 16 bases between. Germline CDR1 is SGHRS and CDR2 is YFSETQ. In DNA form, the CDR3 reads TGCGCCAGCAACCCTGACGGAAGAGTCTATGGCTACACCTTC. Residues: CASNPDGRVYGYTF.

The CDR3 loop is CASSIDPRVNSYNEQFF. In DNA, the CDR3 is TGTGCCAGTAGTATAGATCCCAGGGTAAACTCCTACAATGAGCAGTTCTTC. The chain employs TRBV19 and TRBJ2-1, with a weak D call TRBD1 (5 bases). Germline loops: CDR1 LNHDA, CDR2 SQIVND (reference sequence). This CDR3 comprises 17 residues. Between the trimmed V and J ends, which lost 0 bases and 0 bases, there was a span of 12 bases.

This chain links TRBV30 with TRBJ1-5, with a tentative D call TRBD1 (6 bases). Germline CDR1 GTSNPN, CDR2 SVGIG (reference sequence). CDR3 size: 16 residues. Trimming cost V 0 bases and J 1 base, with 13 bases left between them. The CDR3 here is CAWSVGGGLSNQPQHF. The DNA for the CDR3 is TGTGCCTGGAGTGTAGGGGGGGGCTTGAGCAATCAGCCCCAGCATTTT.

V usage is TRBV20-1 and J usage is TRBJ1-2, with TRBD1 as a possible D gene (5 bases). The CDR3 has 11 amino acids. Germline V gives CDR1 DFQATT, CDR2 SNEGSKA (reference sequence). V was trimmed by 7 bases and J by 4 bases, leaving 10 bases between them. Here the CDR3 DNA reads TGCAGTGGGGGCTCCAGCTATGGCTACACCTTC. It specifies CSGGSSYGYTF.

For this clone: Other DNA variants within this sample encode the same CDR3. The chain has TRBV28 and TRBJ1-2, with D possibly matching TRBD1 (6 bases). This CDR3 region has 12 residues. In germline, CDR1 is MDHEN, CDR2 SYDVKM. V was pared by 5 bases and J by 5 bases, with 9 bases between. CDR3 bases: TGTGCCAGCAGTCTAGGGGGGTATGGCTACACCTTC. This encodes CASSLGGYGYTF.

The chain links TRBV20-1 to TRBJ1-4; 10 nucleotides agree with TRBD1. Germline V CDR1 and CDR2: DFQATT, SNEGSKA (reference sequence). The V segment lost 3 bases and the J segment 0 bases; nucleotides outside the gene matches: 1. The CDR3 sequence is 15 residues long. Here the CDR3 reads CSASGQGATNEKLFF. In DNA form, the CDR3 reads TGCAGTGCTAGTGGACAGGGGGCAACTAATGAAAAACTGTTTTTT.

In its sample, this clone was seen once. The chain employs TRBV2 and TRBJ2-7; 8 nucleotides match TRBD1. V was pared by 7 bases and J by 5 bases, with 4 bases of the junction left unmatched. This CDR3 is built from 12 residues. CDR1 and CDR2 from the germline V gene are SNHLY and FYNNEI. This CDR3 is CASTSGGDEQYF. The CDR3 nucleotides are TGTGCCAGCACCTCAGGGGGCGACGAGCAGTACTTC.

V usage is TRBV11-3 and J usage is TRBJ2-2; 9 nucleotides line up with TRBD2. The CDR3 covers 17 residues. Germline CDR1 and CDR2: SGHNT and YENEEA. V lost 1 base, J lost 1 base, and 4 bases stayed unmatched. CDR3 nucleotides: TGTGCCAGCAGCTTAGGGCATAGCGGGAGGAACACCGGGGAGCTGTTTTTT. This codes for CASSLGHSGRNTGELFF.

The rearrangement uses TRBV19 and TRBJ2-2; 8 bases fit TRBD2. J gave up 5 bases and V 5 bases, and 10 bases lay outside the gene matches. Germline V gives CDR1 LNHDA, CDR2 SQIVND (reference sequence). This CDR3 comprises 16 residues. The CDR3 loop reads CASSAPKAGVTGELFF. The CDR3 region has the DNA TGTGCCAGTAGTGCCCCTAAAGCGGGAGTGACCGGGGAGCTGTTTTTT.